Following are 29 T cell receptor beta chains from one sample sequenced in a study of monozygotic twins with inflammatory bowel disease. TCRdb reworked the 5' RACE reads into one entry per CDR3 protein, no DNA. The listing contains fewer than 350,000 distinct CDR3 sequences. The sequenced sample consisted of blood. The receptor set was obtained from a human donor with ulcerative colitis or Crohn's disease, or a healthy co-twin of an affected twin (not recorded which).

V usage is TRBV5-6 and J usage is TRBJ2-2; no DNA is available, so the TRBD1 call from TCRdb remains unchecked. The CDR3 spans 14 residues. Germline CDR1 SGHDT, CDR2 YYEEEE. CDR3 residues: CASSWDRGAGELFF.

This sequence joins TRBV5-1 and TRBJ1-6. From germline, CDR1 is SGHRS and CDR2 YFSETQ. This CDR3 region has 14 residues. Here the CDR3 reads CASSLESGNSPLHF. Filled out from reference TRBV5-1 and TRBJ1-6, the complete variable domain reads KAGVTQTPRYLIKTRGQQVTLSCSPISGHRSVSWYQQTPGQGLQFLFEYFSETQRNKGNFPGRFSGRQFSNSRSEMNVSTLELGDSALYLCASSLESGNSPLHFGNGTRLTVT.

The CDR3 is CASTQQFSTYNEQFF. The chain employs TRBV25-1 and TRBJ2-1. This CDR3 has 15 amino acids. In germline, CDR1 is MGHDK, CDR2 SYGVNS.

V and J are TRBV19 and TRBJ1-1; the TCRdb call, TRBD1, lacks DNA for checking. CDR1 LNHDA and CDR2 SQIVND come from the germline V gene (reference sequence). CDR3 length equals 14 residues. CDR3 in amino acids: CASSAGTGRTEAFF.

V gene TRBV11-2 combines with J gene TRBJ1-6. Germline loops: CDR1 SGHAT, CDR2 FQNNGV. The CDR3 loop spans 19 amino acids. The CDR3 sequence: CASISLARVSRNNNSPLHF. Combining the CDR3 with reference TRBV11-2 and TRBJ1-6 gives the whole variable domain EAGVAQSPRYKIIEKRQSVAFWCNPISGHATLYWYQQILGQGPKLLIQFQNNGVVDDSQLPKDRFSAERLKGVDSTLKIQPAKLEDSAVYLCASISLARVSRNNNSPLHFGNGTRLTVT.

The chain carries TRBV19 and TRBJ1-1; checking the TCRdb D call of TRBD1 is not possible without DNA. Germline assignment: CDR1 LNHDA and CDR2 SQIVND (reference sequence). CDR3 size: 15 residues. CDR3 sequence reads: CASNNGNGLSTEAFF.

This chain connects TRBV7-2 to TRBJ2-7; the TRBD1 assignment by TCRdb is unverifiable without DNA. The CDR3 loop spans 14 amino acids. The germline V gene has CDR1 SGHTA and CDR2 FQGNSA. CDR3 sequence: CASSLDPDRGEQYF.

The chain links TRBV5-1 to TRBJ2-6. This CDR3 has 15 residues. CDR1 is SGHRS and CDR2 is YFSETQ in the germline V gene. The CDR3 sequence: CASSDGNSGANVLTF.

This chain uses TRBV6-6 with TRBJ2-5; absent DNA, TCRdb's TRBD1 call cannot be checked. The CDR3 consists of 14 residues. The germline gives CDR1 MNHNY, CDR2 SVGAGI (reference sequence). This CDR3 is CASSYPGAQETQYF.

This rearrangement joins TRBV5-1 to TRBJ2-2; with no DNA, the TCRdb D assignment of TRBD1 cannot be verified. Per the germline V gene, CDR1 is SGHRS and CDR2 is YFSETQ. This CDR3 region has 14 residues. The CDR3 sequence: CASSLVGAAGELFF.

The chain carries TRBV12-3 or TRBV12-4 and TRBJ1-3; the TCRdb call, TRBD1, lacks DNA for checking. This CDR3 spans 16 amino acids. The CDR3 protein is CASSIPYREAGNTIYF.

The chain carries TRBV27 and TRBJ2-7; TCRdb gives TRBD1 as the D gene, but with no DNA this cannot be confirmed. CDR1 is MNHEY, CDR2 SMNVEV, per germline (reference sequence). The CDR3 length is 14 residues. CDR3: CASSQRDRNEKQYF.

The chain's CDR3 is CSARLKETQYF. The rearrangement links TRBV20-1 to TRBJ2-5. There are 11 residues in the CDR3. Germline V gene data show CDR1 as DFQATT and CDR2 as SNEGSKA (reference sequence).

This CDR3 reads CASSDSTRYEQYF. The gene calls are TRBV25-1 and TRBJ2-7. Per germline, CDR1 MGHDK and CDR2 SYGVNS. The length of the CDR3 is 13 residues.

This sequence joins TRBV3-1 and TRBJ1-5; the D gene TCRdb calls, TRBD1, cannot be checked with no DNA. The CDR3 is made up of 15 amino acids. Germline V lookup: CDR1 LGHDT, CDR2 YNNKEL (reference sequence). The CDR3 is CASSQGDRENQPQHF.

V and J are TRBV10-3 and TRBJ1-5. The CDR3 consists of 14 residues. Germline lookup yields CDR1 ENHRY and CDR2 SYGVKD. The CDR3: CAISEGGLSQPQHF.

The chain combines TRBV27 with TRBJ2-5; TCRdb's assignment of TRBD2 cannot be checked, as there is no DNA. CDR3 length equals 13 residues. Germline lookup yields CDR1 MNHEY and CDR2 SMNVEV (reference sequence). CDR3 amino acids: CASSPRRGETQYF.

The V call is TRBV2, the J call TRBJ1-6; the D gene TCRdb calls, TRBD1, cannot be checked with no DNA. This CDR3 has 14 residues. CDR1 is SNHLY, CDR2 FYNNEI, per germline. The CDR3 sequence: CASSDRGIISPLHF.

The CDR3 is CAWKQGSGEKLFF. The rearrangement joins TRBV30 to TRBJ1-4; TCRdb outputs TRBD1, but without DNA this stays unchecked. CDR3 size: 13 residues. CDR1 is GTSNPN and CDR2 is SVGIG in the germline V gene (reference sequence).

This chain joins TRBV4-1 and TRBJ1-2. The CDR3 covers 14 residues. The germline V gene has CDR1 MGHRA and CDR2 YSYEKL. The CDR3 is CASSQVGSLDGYTF.

The chain carries TRBV12-3 or TRBV12-4 and TRBJ1-1; TCRdb's D call, TRBD1, is unchecked because there is no DNA. This CDR3 has 14 residues. The CDR3 sequence: CASSLRGDSLEAFF.

This rearrangement joins TRBV7-7 to TRBJ2-1. Germline V gives CDR1 SSHAT, CDR2 FNYEAQ (reference sequence). This CDR3 is 13 amino acids long. Here the CDR3 reads CASSLALPNEQFF.

J is TRBJ2-7 and V is TRBV5-1. Per the germline V gene, CDR1 is SGHRS and CDR2 is YFSETQ. The CDR3 totals 14 residues. CDR3 loop: CASSSPSSPYEQYF.

The chain combines TRBV28 with TRBJ2-1; the TRBD2 assignment by TCRdb is unverifiable without DNA. Germline CDR1 and CDR2: MDHEN and SYDVKM. The CDR3 consists of 13 residues. CDR3: CASNTGTSPQPFF. The entire variable domain, with the rest obtained from reference TRBV28 and TRBJ2-1, is as follows: DVKVTQSSRYLVKRTGEKVFLECVQDMDHENMFWYRQDPGLGLRLIYFSYDVKMKEKGDIPEGYSVSREKKERFSLILESASTNQTSMYLCASNTGTSPQPFFGPGTRLTVL.

The V and J genes are TRBV3-1 and TRBJ1-5; TCRdb's assignment of TRBD1 cannot be checked, as there is no DNA. CDR1 and CDR2 (germline): LGHDT, YNNKEL (reference sequence). The CDR3 is 14 residues long. CDR3 residues: CASSQGQGAQPQHF.

The V gene is TRBV11-2, the J gene TRBJ1-2; the D gene TCRdb calls, TRBD1, cannot be checked with no DNA. CDR3 length equals 19 residues. The germline V gene encodes CDR1 SGHAT and CDR2 FQNNGV. CDR3: CASSTLPRGPEIPAHGYTF.

The V gene is TRBV20-1, the J gene TRBJ2-3; absent DNA, TCRdb's TRBD1 call cannot be checked. The CDR3 has 15 amino acids. Germline-derived CDR1 and CDR2 are DFQATT and SNEGSKA (reference sequence). The chain's CDR3 is CSASGGRDWEDTQYF.

This chain links TRBV20-1 with TRBJ2-6. The CDR3 spans 13 residues. The germline gives CDR1 DFQATT, CDR2 SNEGSKA (reference sequence). CDR3 region: CSARPSGANVLTF.

The genes are TRBV15 and TRBJ1-1. Germline V CDR1 and CDR2: LNHNV, YYDKDF (reference sequence). The CDR3 is 12 amino acids. CDR3 residues: CAARRGDTEAFF.